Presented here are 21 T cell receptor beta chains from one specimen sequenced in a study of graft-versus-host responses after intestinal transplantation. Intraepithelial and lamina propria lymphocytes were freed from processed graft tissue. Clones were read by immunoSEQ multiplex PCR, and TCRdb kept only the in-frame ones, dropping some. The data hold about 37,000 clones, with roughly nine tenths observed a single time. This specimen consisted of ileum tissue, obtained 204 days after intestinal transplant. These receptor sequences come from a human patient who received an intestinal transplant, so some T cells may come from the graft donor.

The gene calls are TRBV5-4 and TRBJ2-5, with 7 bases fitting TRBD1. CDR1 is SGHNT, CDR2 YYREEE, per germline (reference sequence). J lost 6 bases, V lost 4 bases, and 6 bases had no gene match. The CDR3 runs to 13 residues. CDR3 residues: CASSIRQGKTQYF. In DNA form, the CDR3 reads TGTGCCAGCAGCATCAGACAGGGAAAGACCCAGTACTTC. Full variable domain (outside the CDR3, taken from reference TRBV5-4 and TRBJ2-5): ETGVTQSPTHLIKTRGQQVTLRCSSQSGHNTVSWYQQALGQGPQFIFQYYREEENGRGNFPPRFSGLQFPNYSSELNVNALELDDSALYLCASSIRQGKTQYFGPGTRLLVL.

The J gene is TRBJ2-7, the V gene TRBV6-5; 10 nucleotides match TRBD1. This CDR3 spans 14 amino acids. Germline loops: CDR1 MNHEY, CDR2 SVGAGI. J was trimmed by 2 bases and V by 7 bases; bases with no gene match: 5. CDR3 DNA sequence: TGTGCCAGCACCCGACAGGGGGCCCCCTACGAGCAGTACTTC. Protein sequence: CASTRQGAPYEQYF.

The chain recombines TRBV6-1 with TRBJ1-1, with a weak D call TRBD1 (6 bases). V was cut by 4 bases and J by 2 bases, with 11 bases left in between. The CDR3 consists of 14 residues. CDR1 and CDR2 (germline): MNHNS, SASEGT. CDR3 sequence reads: CASSGTAHNTEAFF. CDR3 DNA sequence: TGTGCCAGCAGTGGGACAGCCCATAACACTGAAGCTTTCTTT.

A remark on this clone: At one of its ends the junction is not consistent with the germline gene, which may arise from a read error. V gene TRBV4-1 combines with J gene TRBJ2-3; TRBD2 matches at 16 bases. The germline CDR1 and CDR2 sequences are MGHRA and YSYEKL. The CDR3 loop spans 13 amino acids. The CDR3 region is CASSQGGTSGRDF. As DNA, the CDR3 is TGCGCCAGCAGCCAAGGGGGGACTAGCGGGAGGGATTTT.

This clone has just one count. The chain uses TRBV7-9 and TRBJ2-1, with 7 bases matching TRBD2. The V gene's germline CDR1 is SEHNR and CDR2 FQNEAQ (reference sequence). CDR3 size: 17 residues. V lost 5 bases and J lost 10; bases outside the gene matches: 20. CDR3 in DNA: TGTGCCAGCAGCCCCCGGGTGGTTGAGCGGGACCCCCACGAGCAGTTCTTC. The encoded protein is CASSPRVVERDPHEQFF.

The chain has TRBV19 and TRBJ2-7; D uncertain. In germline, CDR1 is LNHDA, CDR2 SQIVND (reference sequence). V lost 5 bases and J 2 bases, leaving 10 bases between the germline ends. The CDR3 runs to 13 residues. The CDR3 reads CASSETLTYEQYF. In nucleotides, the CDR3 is TGTGCCAGTAGTGAGACACTAACCTACGAGCAGTACTTC.

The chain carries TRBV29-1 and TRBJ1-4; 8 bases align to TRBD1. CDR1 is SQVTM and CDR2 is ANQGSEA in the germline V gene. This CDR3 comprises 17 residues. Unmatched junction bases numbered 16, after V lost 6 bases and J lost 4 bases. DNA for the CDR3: TGCAGCGTCCGGGGCAGGACAGGGTCACTAGGTAATGAAAAACTGTTTTTT. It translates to CSVRGRTGSLGNEKLFF.

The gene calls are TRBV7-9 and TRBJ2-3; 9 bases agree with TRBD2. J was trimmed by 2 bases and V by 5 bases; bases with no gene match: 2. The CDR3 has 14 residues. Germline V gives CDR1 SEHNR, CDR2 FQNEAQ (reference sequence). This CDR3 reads CASSRGGDTDTQYF. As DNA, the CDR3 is TGTGCCAGCAGCCGCGGGGGGGACACAGATACGCAGTATTTT.

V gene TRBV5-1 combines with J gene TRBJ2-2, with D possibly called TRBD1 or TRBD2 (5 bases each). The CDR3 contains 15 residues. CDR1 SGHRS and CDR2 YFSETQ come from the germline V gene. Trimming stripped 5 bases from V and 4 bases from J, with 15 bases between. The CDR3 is CASRRGQGGTGELFF. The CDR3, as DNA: TGCGCCAGCAGACGGGGCCAGGGTGGCACCGGGGAGCTGTTTTTT.

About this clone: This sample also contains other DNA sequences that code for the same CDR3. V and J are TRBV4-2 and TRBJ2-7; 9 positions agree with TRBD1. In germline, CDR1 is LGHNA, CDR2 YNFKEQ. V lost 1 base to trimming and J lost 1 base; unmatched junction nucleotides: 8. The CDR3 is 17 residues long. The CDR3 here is CASSQGGRDRASYEQYF. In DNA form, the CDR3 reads TGTGCCAGCAGCCAAGGAGGCCGGGACAGGGCTTCCTACGAGCAGTACTTC.

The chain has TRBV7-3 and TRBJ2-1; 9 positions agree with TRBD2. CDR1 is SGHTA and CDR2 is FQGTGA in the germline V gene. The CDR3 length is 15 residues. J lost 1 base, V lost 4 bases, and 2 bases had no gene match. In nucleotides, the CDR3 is TGTGCCAGCAGCTCCCTAGCGGGATCCTACAATGAGCAGTTCTTC. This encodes CASSSLAGSYNEQFF. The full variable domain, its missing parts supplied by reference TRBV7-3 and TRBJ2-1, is GAGVSQTPSNKVTEKGKYVELRCDPISGHTALYWYRQSLGQGPEFLIYFQGTGAADDSGLPNDRFFAVRPEGSVSTLKIQRTERGDSAVYLCASSSLAGSYNEQFFGPGTRLTVL.

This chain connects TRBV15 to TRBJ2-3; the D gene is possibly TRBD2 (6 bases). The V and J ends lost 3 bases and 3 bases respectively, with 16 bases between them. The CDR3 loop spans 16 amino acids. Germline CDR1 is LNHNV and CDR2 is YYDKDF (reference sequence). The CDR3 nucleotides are TGTGCCACCAGCAGGGGAACTAGCCCTCGGACAGATACGCAGTATTTT. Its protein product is CATSRGTSPRTDTQYF.

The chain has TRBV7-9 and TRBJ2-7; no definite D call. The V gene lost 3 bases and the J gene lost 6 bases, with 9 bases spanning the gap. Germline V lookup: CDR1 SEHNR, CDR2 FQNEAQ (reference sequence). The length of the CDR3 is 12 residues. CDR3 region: CASSLVPPEQYF. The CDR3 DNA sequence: TGTGCCAGCAGCTTGGTCCCCCCCGAGCAGTACTTC. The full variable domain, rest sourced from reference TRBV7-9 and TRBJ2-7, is DTGVSQNPRHKITKRGQNVTFRCDPISEHNRLYWYRQTLGQGPEFLTYFQNEAQLEKSRLLSDRFSAERPKGSFSTLEIQRTEQGDSAMYLCASSLVPPEQYFGPGTRLTVT.

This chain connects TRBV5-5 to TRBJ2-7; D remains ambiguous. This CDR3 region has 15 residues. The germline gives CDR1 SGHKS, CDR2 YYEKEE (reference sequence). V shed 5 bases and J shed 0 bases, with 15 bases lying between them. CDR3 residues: CASSLPLGYSYEQYF. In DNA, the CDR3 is TGTGCCAGCAGTCTTCCGCTTGGATACTCCTACGAGCAGTACTTC. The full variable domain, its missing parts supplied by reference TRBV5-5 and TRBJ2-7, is DAGVTQSPTHLIKTRGQQVTLRCSPISGHKSVSWYQQVLGQGPQFIFQYYEKEERGRGNFPDRFSARQFPNYSSELNVNALLLGDSALYLCASSLPLGYSYEQYFGPGTRLTVT.

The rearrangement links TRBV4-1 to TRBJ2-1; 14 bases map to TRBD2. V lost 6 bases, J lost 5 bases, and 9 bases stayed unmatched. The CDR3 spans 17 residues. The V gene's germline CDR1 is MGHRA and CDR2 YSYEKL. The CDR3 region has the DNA TGCGCCAGCAGGAGGGAGCCGGGACTAGCGGGGGACAATGAGCAGTTCTTC. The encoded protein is CASRREPGLAGDNEQFF.

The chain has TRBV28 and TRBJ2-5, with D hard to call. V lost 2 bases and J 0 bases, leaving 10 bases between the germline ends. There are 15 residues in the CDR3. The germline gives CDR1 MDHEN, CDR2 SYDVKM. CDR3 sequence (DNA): TGTGCCAGCAGTTTAGGCGGTGGGTACCAAGAGACCCAGTACTTC. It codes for CASSLGGGYQETQYF.

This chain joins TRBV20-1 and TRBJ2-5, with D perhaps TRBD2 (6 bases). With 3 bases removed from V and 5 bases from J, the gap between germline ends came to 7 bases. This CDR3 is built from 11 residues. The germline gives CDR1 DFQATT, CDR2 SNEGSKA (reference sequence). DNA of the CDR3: TGCAGTGCTAGGGGACTGGAGACCCAGTACTTC. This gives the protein CSARGLETQYF.

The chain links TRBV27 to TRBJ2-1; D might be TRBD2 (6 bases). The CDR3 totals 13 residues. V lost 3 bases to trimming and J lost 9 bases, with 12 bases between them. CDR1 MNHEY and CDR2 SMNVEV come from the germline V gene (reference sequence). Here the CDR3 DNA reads TGTGCCAGCAGTTTGTTGGCGGGGAGTGAGCAGTTCTTC. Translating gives CASSLLAGSEQFF.

The CDR3 region is CASSPSAGVSYNEQFF. As DNA, the CDR3 is TGTGCCAGCAGCCCCTCAGCCGGGGTCTCCTACAATGAGCAGTTCTTC. The rearrangement joins TRBV9 to TRBJ2-1; a possible D gene is TRBD2 (5 bases). The CDR3 covers 16 residues. CDR1 SGDLS and CDR2 YYNGEE come from the germline V gene. Trimming took 4 bases from V and 0 from J, leaving 14 bases between them.

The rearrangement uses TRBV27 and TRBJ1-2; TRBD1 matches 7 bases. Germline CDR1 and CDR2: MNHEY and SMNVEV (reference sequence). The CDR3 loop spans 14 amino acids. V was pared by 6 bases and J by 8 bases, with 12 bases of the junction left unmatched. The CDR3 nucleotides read TGTGCCAGCAGCCTCGACAGGGACCCCTTCGGCTACACCTTC. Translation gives CASSLDRDPFGYTF.

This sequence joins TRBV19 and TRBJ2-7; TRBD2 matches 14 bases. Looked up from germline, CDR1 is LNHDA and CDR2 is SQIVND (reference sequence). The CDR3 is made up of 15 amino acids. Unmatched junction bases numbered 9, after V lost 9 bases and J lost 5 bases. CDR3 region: CARRPGLAGDHEQYF. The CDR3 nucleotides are TGTGCCAGAAGACCGGGACTAGCGGGAGACCACGAGCAGTACTTC.